Below, 27 T cell receptor beta chains from the same sample are listed, as sequenced in a study of control samples from healthy donors and cancer patients. TCRdb's copy holds only in-frame clones and misses some; the assay was immunoSEQ multiplex PCR. Of around 100,000 clones in the sample, roughly 90% were seen once. The specimen was PBMCs. The receptors derive from a man between 60 and 70 years old with lung cancer.

This clone occurred a few times. The CDR3 DNA follows: TGCGCCAGCACTCCGGACAGTACCGGCACAGATACGCAGTATTTT. It encodes CASTPDSTGTDTQYF. V usage is TRBV5-1 and J usage is TRBJ2-3; weak D call: TRBD1 (6 bases). This CDR3 comprises 15 residues. Trimming pared 6 bases from V and 1 base from J, leaving 15 bases between. Germline CDR1 is SGHRS and CDR2 is YFSETQ.

Remarks on this clone: The conserved phenylalanine or tryptophan is not found at the CDR3 terminus, so this likely reflects a read error. The rearrangement joins TRBV18 to TRBJ1-1; possibly TRBD1 for D (5 bases). With 3 bases removed from V and 3 bases from J, the gap between germline ends came to 14 bases. Germline V gene sequence: CDR1 KGHSH, CDR2 LQKENI. This CDR3 comprises 15 residues. CDR3 loop: CASSPWQGKDTEAFL. CDR3 nucleotides: TGTGCCAGCTCACCGTGGCAGGGTAAGGACACTGAAGCTTTCCTT.

This chain connects TRBV6-6 to TRBJ1-4, with D perhaps TRBD1 (6 bases). Trimming removed 6 bases from V and 6 bases from J, with 14 bases in between. Looked up from germline, CDR1 is MNHNY and CDR2 is SVGAGI (reference sequence). The CDR3 is made up of 14 amino acids. CDR3: CASSDRFQYEKLFF. The CDR3, as DNA: TGTGCCAGCAGCGACAGGTTTCAGTATGAAAAACTGTTTTTT.

The chain uses TRBV30 and TRBJ1-5, with 11 bases that match TRBD1. This CDR3 contains 17 residues. Trimming removed 2 bases from V and 5 bases from J; junction bases left unmatched: 11. Germline V gives CDR1 GTSNPN, CDR2 SVGIG (reference sequence). The CDR3 protein is CAWSRAGTGGKDQPQHF. The DNA for the CDR3 is TGTGCCTGGAGTCGTGCCGGGACAGGGGGTAAAGATCAGCCCCAGCATTTT.

This chain uses TRBV20-1 with TRBJ2-1; 10 nucleotides align to TRBD2. V lost 3 bases and J lost 10; bases outside the gene matches: 12. The CDR3 covers 15 residues. CDR1 is DFQATT and CDR2 is SNEGSKA in the germline V gene (reference sequence). DNA for the CDR3: TGCAGTGCTAGTGGTCTAGCGGGGGCAAACGGGGAGCAGTTCTTC. Amino acid sequence: CSASGLAGANGEQFF.

On this clone: Its ends do not fully match the called genes, so a read error is possible. The chain joins TRBV9 to TRBJ1-1; no clear D gene. The CDR3 extends over 14 amino acids. CDR1 and CDR2 (germline): SGDLS, YYNGEE. The CDR3 loop is CASSVVGRNSEAFF. The CDR3 DNA follows: TGTGCCAGCAGCGTAGTCGGGAGGAACTCTGAAGCTTTCTTT.

The chain links TRBV3-1 (or the pseudogene TRBV3-2) to TRBJ2-5, with TRBD1 matching 9 bases. Unmatched junction bases numbered 19, after V lost 6 bases and J lost 5 bases. The CDR3 is 18 residues long. Germline assignment: CDR1 LGHDT and CDR2 YNNKEL (reference sequence). CDR3 sequence (DNA): TGTGCCAGCAGTCTCCTGCGGGGACAGGGTTTTACCGGGGAGACCCAGTACTTC. It is translated as CASSLLRGQGFTGETQYF.

The DNA for the CDR3 is TGTGCTAGTGGTTTGGTAGGTGTGGACCGTCACAATCAGCCCCAGCATTTT. The encoded protein is CASGLVGVDRHNQPQHF. The chain links TRBV12-5 to TRBJ1-5, with D hard to call. This CDR3 spans 17 amino acids. V was clipped by 0 bases and J by 3 bases, with 15 bases between them. Germline V lookup: CDR1 LGHNT, CDR2 FRNRAP.

CDR3 DNA: TGTGCCAGCTCACCACTTGCAGGGAACACCGGGGAGCTGTTTTTT. Its translation is CASSPLAGNTGELFF. The chain recombines TRBV18 with TRBJ2-2, with D hard to call. Germline CDR1 reads KGHSH; CDR2 reads LQKENI. The CDR3 runs to 15 residues. Trimming stripped 1 base from V and 1 base from J, with 7 bases between.

This chain's CDR3 is CATAGTSGDNEQFF. DNA for the CDR3: TGCGCCACCGCCGGGACTAGCGGGGACAATGAGCAGTTCTTC. The chain recombines TRBV5-1 with TRBJ2-1; TRBD2 matches at 13 bases. The ends lost 9 bases at V and 5 bases at J; junction bases unmatched: 5. This CDR3 comprises 14 residues. CDR1 is SGHRS, CDR2 YFSETQ, per germline.

The chain couples TRBV30 to TRBJ1-2, with a possible D match to TRBD1 (5 bases). The V end was cut by 1 base, the J end by 4 bases, with 19 bases between. The germline CDR1 and CDR2 sequences are GTSNPN and SVGIG (reference sequence). The CDR3 extends over 16 amino acids. CDR3 region: CAWSARGGHLFYGYTF. The CDR3 DNA reads as TGTGCCTGGAGTGCCCGGGGTGGACACCTATTCTATGGCTACACCTTC.

The rearrangement joins TRBV7-9 to TRBJ1-5; D is ambiguous. This CDR3 is 14 amino acids long. Germline V gene sequence: CDR1 SEHNR, CDR2 FQNEAQ (reference sequence). Trimming pared 1 base from V and 5 bases from J, leaving 9 bases between. CDR3: CASSLDRNYQPQHF. In DNA, the CDR3 is TGTGCCAGCAGCTTAGATAGGAACTATCAGCCCCAGCATTTT. The entire variable domain, with the rest obtained from reference TRBV7-9 and TRBJ1-5, is as follows: DTGVSQNPRHKITKRGQNVTFRCDPISEHNRLYWYRQTLGQGPEFLTYFQNEAQLEKSRLLSDRFSAERPKGSFSTLEIQRTEQGDSAMYLCASSLDRNYQPQHFGDGTRLSIL.

The rearrangement joins TRBV18 to TRBJ1-6; D gene unclear. Trimming removed 6 bases at V and 8 bases at J, with 11 bases between. This CDR3 region has 13 residues. The germline gives CDR1 KGHSH, CDR2 LQKENI. The CDR3 DNA sequence: TGTGCCAGCTCTCGCGACCTGGATTCACCCCTCCACTTT. Translating gives CASSRDLDSPLHF.

The J gene is TRBJ2-7, the V gene TRBV6-5, with D hard to call. This CDR3 comprises 11 residues. The germline V gene has CDR1 MNHEY and CDR2 SVGAGI. V lost 6 bases to trimming and J lost 1 base, with 4 bases between them. Here the CDR3 DNA reads TGTGCCAGCAGGACATCCTACGAGCAGTACTTC. Translation: CASRTSYEQYF.

This sequence joins TRBV24-1 and TRBJ2-1; unclear D gene. Germline CDR1 and CDR2: KGHDR and SFDVKD. The CDR3 is made up of 13 amino acids. Trimming cost V 3 bases and J 4 bases, with 6 bases left between them. The CDR3 protein is CATSDTSYNEQFF. In nucleotides, the CDR3 is TGTGCCACCAGTGATACCAGTTACAATGAGCAGTTCTTC.

This sequence joins TRBV30 and TRBJ1-5, with D unresolved. The CDR3 is made up of 13 amino acids. V was trimmed by 3 bases and J by 3 bases, leaving 9 bases between them. Germline CDR1 is GTSNPN and CDR2 is SVGIG (reference sequence). This chain's CDR3 is CAWSPGNNQPQHF. The DNA for the CDR3 is TGTGCCTGGAGCCCAGGTAACAATCAGCCCCAGCATTTT.

The chain recombines TRBV29-1 with TRBJ2-5; TRBD2 might be the D (5 bases). CDR1 SQVTM and CDR2 ANQGSEA come from the germline V gene. Trimming removed 3 bases at V and 2 bases at J, with 7 bases between. The CDR3 spans 12 residues. The CDR3 here is CSVDPGQETQYF. The DNA for the CDR3 is TGCAGCGTTGATCCGGGGCAAGAGACCCAGTACTTC.

In DNA form, the CDR3 reads TGTGCCAGCAGAAAGGGACCTAACTATGGCTACACCTTC. It translates to CASRKGPNYGYTF. The J gene is TRBJ1-2, the V gene TRBV6-4; a weak D match, TRBD1 (5 bases). Per the germline V gene, CDR1 is MRHNA and CDR2 is SNTAGT. Trimming cost V 6 bases and J 0 bases, with 8 bases left between them. This CDR3 region has 13 residues.

The chain employs TRBV6-1 and TRBJ2-5; 8 bases are a match to TRBD2. This CDR3 spans 12 amino acids. The V gene's germline CDR1 is MNHNS and CDR2 SASEGT. The V segment lost 10 bases and the J segment 6 bases; nucleotides outside the gene matches: 7. CDR3 sequence: CATAGGPKTQYF. The CDR3 DNA follows: TGTGCCACTGCGGGGGGTCCAAAGACCCAGTACTTC.

The chain has TRBV9 and TRBJ1-1; TRBD1 agrees at 8 bases. With V trimmed by 4 bases and J by 6 bases, 14 bases remained unmatched. Germline V gives CDR1 SGDLS, CDR2 YYNGEE. This CDR3 comprises 16 residues. The CDR3 loop reads CASSKTGEGSLAEAFF. CDR3 DNA: TGTGCCAGCAGCAAGACAGGGGAGGGGTCGTTGGCTGAAGCTTTCTTT.

J is TRBJ1-2 and V is TRBV5-1, with 7 bases matching TRBD1. Germline V CDR1 and CDR2: SGHRS, YFSETQ. J lost 7 bases, V lost 4 bases, and 10 bases had no gene match. The CDR3 runs 14 residues. CDR3 coding DNA: TGCGCCAGCAGCCCGGAATCGACAGGGTTTGGCTACACCTTC. Its protein is CASSPESTGFGYTF.

The chain employs TRBV19 and TRBJ2-2; possible D gene TRBD1, 6 bases. Germline V gives CDR1 LNHDA, CDR2 SQIVND (reference sequence). This CDR3 is 16 amino acids long. V was cut by 0 bases and J by 1 base, with 9 bases left in between. This CDR3 is CASSIEGRGNTGELFF. The CDR3 DNA reads TGTGCCAGTAGTATAGAGGGCAGGGGGAACACCGGGGAGCTGTTTTTT.

In its sample, this clone was seen a few times. J is TRBJ1-2 and V is TRBV5-3; D uncertain. TRBV5-3 is marked as an open reading frame, function uncertain. There are 18 residues in the CDR3. The ends were cut back, 1 base at V and 3 bases at J, with 22 bases in the middle. The DNA of the CDR3 is TGTGCCAGAAGCTTGCTCCGGGAAAGGCGGGCTTTGCACTATGGCTACACCTTC. This encodes CARSLLRERRALHYGYTF.

The genes are TRBV5-1 and TRBJ1-6; TRBD1 is a possible D gene (5 bases). Germline loops: CDR1 SGHRS, CDR2 YFSETQ. The CDR3 loop spans 19 amino acids. V lost 0 bases to trimming and J lost 0 bases, with 16 bases between them. The CDR3 loop is CASSLGLRGSSSYNSPLHF. The CDR3 DNA reads as TGCGCCAGCAGCTTGGGGTTGAGGGGCTCGAGCTCCTATAATTCACCCCTCCACTTT.

This sequence joins TRBV30 and TRBJ1-4; TRBD1 might be the D (6 bases). The V gene lost 4 bases and the J gene lost 5 bases, with 17 bases spanning the gap. CDR1 GTSNPN and CDR2 SVGIG come from the germline V gene (reference sequence). The CDR3 runs to 15 residues. The CDR3: CAWTTDLQGNEKLFF. Written as DNA, the CDR3 is TGTGCCTGGACCACGGACCTCCAGGGGAATGAAAAACTGTTTTTT.

This sequence joins TRBV24-1 and TRBJ2-2, with D possibly TRBD2 on 7 matching bases. This CDR3 has 17 residues. CDR1 is KGHDR and CDR2 is SFDVKD in the germline V gene. V shed 5 bases and J shed 4 bases, with 19 bases lying between them. The chain's CDR3 is CATSALEGRGSTGELFF. CDR3 DNA: TGTGCCACCAGTGCCCTCGAAGGGAGGGGGAGCACCGGGGAGCTGTTTTTT.

The sample holds one count of this clone. This same CDR3 is encoded by further DNA sequences in the sample. The chain is built from TRBV5-1 and TRBJ2-7; D unresolved. V gave up 0 bases and J gave up 1 base, with 2 bases separating them. Germline V gene data show CDR1 as SGHRS and CDR2 as YFSETQ. The length of the CDR3 is 12 residues. The CDR3 protein is CASSLVSYEQYF. CDR3 nucleotides: TGCGCCAGCAGCTTGGTATCCTACGAGCAGTACTTC.